This T cell receptor beta chain is from a study of glioma-infiltrating T cells after dendritic cell vaccination. Study summary: Glioblastoma patients came from Phase I and II dendritic cell vaccination trials. Autologous tumor lysate was loaded overnight onto monocyte-derived dendritic cells grown seven days with IL-4 and GM-CSF.

In regard to this clone: Its antigen is as yet unknown.

Whole-study results and caveats: Patients with more pretreatment TILs had longer time to progression and survival.

The time point denotes: after dendritic cell vaccination, including at tumor progression/relapse. No glioblastoma patient carried an isocitrate dehydrogenase mutation. V lost 5 bases and J lost 5; bases outside the gene matches: 11. CDR1 is LNHDA, CDR2 SQIVND, per germline (reference sequence). The CDR3 contains 16 residues. Some clones are missing from TCRdb's copy, which holds only in-frame ones; the method was immunoSEQ multiplex PCR. The sample has more than 95,000 clones, 90% seen once; the top ten hold 2.7%. V gene TRBV19 combines with J gene TRBJ2-5, with 10 bases aligning to TRBD1. This receptor was identified in a human donor with glioblastoma. Material: blood, obtained after dendritic cell vaccination. The CDR3 loop is CASSEYRQGAEETQYF. CDR3 sequence (DNA): TGTGCCAGTAGTGAATACAGACAGGGGGCAGAGGAGACCCAGTACTTC.